The 18 T cell receptor beta chains listed next were all sequenced from one sample in a study of T cell responses to AZD1222 COVID-19 vaccine. Some clones are missing from TCRdb's copy, which holds only in-frame ones; the method was immunoSEQ multiplex PCR. The table has tens of thousands of clones, roughly nine tenths seen once. The sequenced sample was peripheral blood, obtained on day 0 of AZD1222 vaccination. All receptors come from an adult in good health.

Details on this clone: This same CDR3 is encoded by further DNA sequences in the sample. The chain employs TRBV11-3 and TRBJ2-7; no definite D call. The CDR3 sequence is 12 residues long. Trimming took 0 bases from V and 3 from J, leaving 3 bases between them. Germline assignment: CDR1 SGHNT and CDR2 YENEEA. CDR3 loop: CASSLDGYEQYF. For the CDR3, the DNA is TGTGCCAGCAGCTTAGACGGCTACGAGCAGTACTTC.

This chain connects TRBV18 to TRBJ1-3; the match to TRBD1 covers 7 bases. Germline V gene sequence: CDR1 KGHSH, CDR2 LQKENI. The CDR3 is 14 amino acids. After removal of 5 bases from V and 2 bases from J, the junction contained 3 bases not matched to a gene. In DNA, the CDR3 is TGTGCCAGCTCAGTACAGGGGACTGGAAACACCATATATTTT. It codes for CASSVQGTGNTIYF.

As DNA, the CDR3 is TGTGCCAGCAGTTTTCCCGGACAGGTCAGCTATGGCTACACCTTC. Residues: CASSFPGQVSYGYTF. J is TRBJ1-2 and V is TRBV28; TRBD1 matches at 7 bases. Trimming at V came to 3 bases and at J to 4 bases, leaving 8 bases not matched to a gene. This CDR3 comprises 15 residues. Germline CDR1 is MDHEN and CDR2 is SYDVKM.

In regard to this clone: Other DNA sequences of this sample code for an identical CDR3. The V and J genes are TRBV15 and TRBJ2-2, with D possibly being TRBD2 (6 bases). This CDR3 is 15 amino acids long. V dropped 1 base and J dropped 5 bases, with 11 bases sitting between them. CDR1 is LNHNV, CDR2 YYDKDF, per germline (reference sequence). The CDR3 sequence is CATSRGGTGTGELFF. CDR3 sequence (DNA): TGTGCCACCAGCAGAGGGGGGACTGGGACCGGGGAGCTGTTTTTT.

J is TRBJ2-7 and V is TRBV13; 7 bases fit TRBD1. CDR3 length equals 15 residues. Per the germline V gene, CDR1 is PRHDT and CDR2 is FYEKMQ (reference sequence). V was clipped by 4 bases and J by 2 bases; unmatched bases: 8. CDR3 amino acids: CASSSLGTATYEQYF. The DNA for the CDR3 is TGTGCCAGCAGCTCCCTCGGGACAGCTACCTACGAGCAGTACTTC.

The J gene is TRBJ1-5, the V gene TRBV6-2 or TRBV6-3, with 10 bases aligning to TRBD1. Germline V gene data show CDR1 as MNHEY and CDR2 as SVGEGT. With V trimmed by 0 bases and J by 1 base, 9 bases remained unmatched. The CDR3 has 19 amino acids. Here the CDR3 reads CASSYSGQGGPPSNQPQHF. The CDR3, as DNA: TGTGCCAGCAGTTACTCAGGACAGGGGGGCCCCCCAAGCAATCAGCCCCAGCATTTT.

The chain couples TRBV6-5 to TRBJ1-2, with 9 bases aligning to TRBD1. Trimming removed 7 bases from V and 4 bases from J; junction bases left unmatched: 7. Germline V CDR1 and CDR2: MNHEY, SVGAGI. This CDR3 is built from 14 residues. Written as DNA, the CDR3 is TGTGCCAGCATTAAGACAGGGGGTTTCTATGGCTACACCTTC. This translates into CASIKTGGFYGYTF.

This rearrangement joins TRBV27 to TRBJ2-1; D possibly corresponds to TRBD1 (5 bases). V gave up 7 bases and J gave up 6 bases, with 16 bases separating them. The CDR3 loop spans 14 amino acids. Germline V gene sequence: CDR1 MNHEY, CDR2 SMNVEV (reference sequence). CDR3 coding DNA: TGTGCCAGCACGAGGCAGGGCTTTGGCAATGAGCAGTTCTTC. Its translation is CASTRQGFGNEQFF.

V gene TRBV2 combines with J gene TRBJ1-2, with no clear D. Trimming took off 4 bases at V and 2 bases at J, with 5 bases between the two ends. The CDR3 has 12 residues. The germline CDR1 and CDR2 sequences are SNHLY and FYNNEI. The CDR3 DNA reads TGTGCCAGCAGTGCGGTGAACTATGGCTACACCTTC. This gives the protein CASSAVNYGYTF.

This clone occurred a few times. The rearrangement joins TRBV5-1 to TRBJ2-5; 10 nucleotides agree with TRBD2. There are 18 residues in the CDR3. V gave up 1 base and J gave up 5 bases; unmatched junction bases: 14. CDR1 and CDR2 from the germline V gene are SGHRS and YFSETQ. CDR3 in amino acids: CASSLMPSGGHTWETQYF. The CDR3 DNA reads TGCGCCAGCAGCTTGATGCCTAGCGGGGGCCATACATGGGAGACCCAGTACTTC.

The rearrangement links TRBV10-2 to TRBJ1-1, with D maybe TRBD1 (5 bases). Trimming took off 4 bases at V and 9 bases at J, with 18 bases between the two ends. Germline V gene lookup returns CDR1 WSHSY and CDR2 SAAADI. CDR3 length: 14 residues. CDR3 residues: CASSVGWQGGQAFF. In DNA, the CDR3 is TGCGCCAGCAGTGTTGGGTGGCAGGGAGGGCAAGCTTTCTTT.

The chain employs TRBV6-5 and TRBJ1-3; a possible D gene is TRBD1 (6 bases). V dropped 5 bases and J dropped 4 bases, with 15 bases sitting between them. Looked up from germline, CDR1 is MNHEY and CDR2 is SVGAGI. The CDR3 spans 15 residues. CDR3 residues: CASSTQGGKGNTIYF. The CDR3 DNA follows: TGTGCCAGCAGTACGCAAGGGGGAAAGGGAAACACCATATATTTT.

V usage is TRBV7-3 and J usage is TRBJ2-7; maybe TRBD1 (5 bases). Germline CDR1 is SGHTA and CDR2 is FQGTGA. V was cut by 1 base and J by 2 bases, with 9 bases left in between. The CDR3 loop spans 14 amino acids. The CDR3 protein is CASSLSRATYEQYF. The CDR3 DNA follows: TGTGCCAGCAGCTTAAGCAGGGCGACCTACGAGCAGTACTTC.

The chain uses TRBV19 and TRBJ2-7; tentative D call: TRBD1 (6 bases). This CDR3 region has 16 residues. Germline V CDR1 and CDR2: LNHDA, SQIVND (reference sequence). V was shortened by 5 bases and J by 2 bases, with 19 bases between the two germline ends. The CDR3 DNA sequence: TGTGCCAGTAGTCCCTTCCCGGGACACGGGCCCTACGAGCAGTACTTC. Its protein is CASSPFPGHGPYEQYF.

CDR3 loop: CASSRSGGGRDEQFF. The DNA for the CDR3 is TGTGCCAGCAGTCGTAGCGGGGGGGGCCGCGATGAGCAGTTCTTC. The chain joins TRBV6-5 to TRBJ2-1; 11 nucleotides line up with TRBD2. The length of the CDR3 is 15 residues. Germline CDR1 is MNHEY and CDR2 is SVGAGI. J gave up 8 bases and V 5 bases, and 8 bases lay outside the gene matches.

The gene calls are TRBV3-1 (or the pseudogene TRBV3-2) and TRBJ2-7; D remains ambiguous. Germline V gene sequence: CDR1 LGHDT, CDR2 YNNKEL (reference sequence). The CDR3 length is 16 residues. Between the trimmed V and J ends, which lost 0 bases and 0 bases, there was a span of 12 bases. The CDR3 DNA reads as TGTGCCAGCAGCCAAGATCTTACAAGGAGCTCCTACGAGCAGTACTTC. This codes for CASSQDLTRSSYEQYF.

The chain couples TRBV6-5 to TRBJ2-7; 12 positions match TRBD2. This CDR3 is 16 amino acids long. Germline V gives CDR1 MNHEY, CDR2 SVGAGI. The J segment lost 4 bases and the V segment lost 2 bases, leaving 6 bases of the junction unmatched. The CDR3 sequence is CASSYRGLAGTYEQYF. For the CDR3, the DNA is TGTGCCAGCAGTTACCGGGGACTAGCGGGTACTTACGAGCAGTACTTC.

This clone turned up a few times. The chain recombines TRBV12-3 or TRBV12-4 with TRBJ1-5; 10 positions agree with TRBD1. This CDR3 contains 13 residues. Trimming at V came to 6 bases and at J to 6 bases, leaving 2 bases not matched to a gene. The CDR3 loop is CASRGTGAQPQHF. Here the CDR3 DNA reads TGTGCCAGCAGGGGGACAGGGGCTCAGCCCCAGCATTTT.